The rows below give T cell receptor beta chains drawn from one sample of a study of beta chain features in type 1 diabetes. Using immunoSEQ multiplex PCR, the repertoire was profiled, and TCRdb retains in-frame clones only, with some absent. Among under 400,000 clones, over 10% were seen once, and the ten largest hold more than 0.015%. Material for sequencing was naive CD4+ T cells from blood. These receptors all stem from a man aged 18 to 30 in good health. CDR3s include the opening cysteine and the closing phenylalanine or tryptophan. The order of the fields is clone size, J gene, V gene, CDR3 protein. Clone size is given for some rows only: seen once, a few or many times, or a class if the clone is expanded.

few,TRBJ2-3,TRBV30,CAWSSGADTQYF
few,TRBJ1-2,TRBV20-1,CSARGSYGYTF
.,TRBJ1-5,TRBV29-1,CSVAERGFYQPQHF
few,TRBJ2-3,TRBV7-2,CASSYRLADTQYF
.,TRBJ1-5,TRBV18,CASSQQGNQPQHF
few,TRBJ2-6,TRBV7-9,CASSSSRTSGVSGANVLTF
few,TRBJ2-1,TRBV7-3,CASSRLAGGINGNEQFF
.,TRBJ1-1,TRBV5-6,CASSFGVQVGFENTEAFF
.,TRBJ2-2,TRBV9,CASSVFGGVTGELFF
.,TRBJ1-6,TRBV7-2,CASSLRGPLNNSPLHF
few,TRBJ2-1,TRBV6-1,CASSEAGTSLIEQFF
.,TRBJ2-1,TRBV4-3,CASSQDLKRASGSYNEQFF
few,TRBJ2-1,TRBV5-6,CASSPAGLAGREQFF
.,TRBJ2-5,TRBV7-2,CASSLGFEGRTQYF
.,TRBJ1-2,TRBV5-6,CASSRQGYGYTF
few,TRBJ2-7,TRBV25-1,CASSTSGGYEQYF
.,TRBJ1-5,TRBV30,CAWTHGGSQPQHF
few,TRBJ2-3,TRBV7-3,CASSPEGGHIDTQYF
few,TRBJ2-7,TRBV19,CASSLWTSGRSLYEQYF
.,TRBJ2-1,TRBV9,CASSVRTGFEQFF
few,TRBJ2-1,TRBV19,CASSIRTGISSYNEQFF
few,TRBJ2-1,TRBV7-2,CASSSTSGGPHEQFF
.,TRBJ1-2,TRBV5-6,CASSLSGAFVGYTF
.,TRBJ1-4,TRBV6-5,CASSYSSGDWKEKLFF
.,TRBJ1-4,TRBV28,CASRLGGASGQKLFF
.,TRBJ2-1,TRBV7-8,CASSYPPWQGLGGEQFF
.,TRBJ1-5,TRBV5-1,CASSLGQGWQPQHF
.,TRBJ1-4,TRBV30,CAWSSTRGEKLFF
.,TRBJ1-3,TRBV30,CAGDRGSGNTIYF
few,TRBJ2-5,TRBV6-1,CASSAVYQETQYF
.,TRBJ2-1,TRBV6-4,CASSPSGRAYEQFF
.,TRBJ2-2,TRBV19,CASRGHENTGELFF
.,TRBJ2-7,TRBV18,CASSPRTGGSYEQYF
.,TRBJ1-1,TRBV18,CASSPPGNTEAFF
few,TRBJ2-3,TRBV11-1,CASLPRDRLTDTQYF
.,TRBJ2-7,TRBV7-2,CASSSRGNSYEQYF
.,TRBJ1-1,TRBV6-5,CASSYGYGRANTEAFF
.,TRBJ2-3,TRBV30,CAWSVYRESTDTQYF
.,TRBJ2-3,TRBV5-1,CASSLDPPGQGADTQYF
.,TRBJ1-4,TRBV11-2,CASSPRAPTGKLFF
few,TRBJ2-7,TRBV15,CATSRVDSYEQYF
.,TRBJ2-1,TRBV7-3,CASSSPRGTSGVSEQFF
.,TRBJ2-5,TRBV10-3,CAISESQTGPQETQYF
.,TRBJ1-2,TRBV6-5,CASSYSMGGGYTF
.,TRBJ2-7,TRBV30,CAWSARASGRGEQYF
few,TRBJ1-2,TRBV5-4,CASSLGALGGAYGYTF
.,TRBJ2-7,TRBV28,CASSPFPPYEQYF
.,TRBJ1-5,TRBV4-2,CASSQGEYSNQPQHF
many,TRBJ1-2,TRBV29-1,CSFRAGYGYTF
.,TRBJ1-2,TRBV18,CASSPTGTGRYGYTF
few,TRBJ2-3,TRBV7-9,CASSLAGTSGTSQYF
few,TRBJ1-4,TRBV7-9,CASSSLQGSGEKLFF
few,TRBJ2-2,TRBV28,CASSLRDRGHGELFF